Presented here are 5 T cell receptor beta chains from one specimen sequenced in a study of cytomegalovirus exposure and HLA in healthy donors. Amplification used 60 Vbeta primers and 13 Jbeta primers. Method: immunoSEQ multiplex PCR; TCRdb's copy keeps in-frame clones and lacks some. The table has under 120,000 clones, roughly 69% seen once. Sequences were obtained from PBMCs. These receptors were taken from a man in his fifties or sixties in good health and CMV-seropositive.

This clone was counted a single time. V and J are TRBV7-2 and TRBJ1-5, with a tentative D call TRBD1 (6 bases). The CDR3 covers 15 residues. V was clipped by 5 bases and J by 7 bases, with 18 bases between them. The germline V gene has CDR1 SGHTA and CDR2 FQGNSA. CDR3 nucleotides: TGTGCCAGCAGCCGATGGGGGGGGCCAGGCCAGCCCCAGCATTTT. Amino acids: CASSRWGGPGQPQHF. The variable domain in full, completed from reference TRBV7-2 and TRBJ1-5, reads GAGVSQSPSNKVTEKGKDVELRCDPISGHTALYWYRQSLGQGLEFLIYFQGNSAPDKSGLPSDRFSAERTGGSVSTLTIQRTQQEDSAVYLCASSRWGGPGQPQHFGDGTRLSIL.

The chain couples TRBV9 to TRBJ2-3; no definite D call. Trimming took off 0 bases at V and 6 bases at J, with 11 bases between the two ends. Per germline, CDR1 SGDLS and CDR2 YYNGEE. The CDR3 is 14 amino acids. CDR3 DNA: TGTGCCAGCAGCGTAGGGCCCCCCGCCGATACGCAGTATTTT. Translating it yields CASSVGPPADTQYF. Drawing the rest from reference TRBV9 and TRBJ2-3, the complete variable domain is DSGVTQTPKHLITATGQRVTLRCSPRSGDLSVYWYQQSLDQGLQFLIQYYNGEERAKGNILERFSAQQFPDLHSELNLSSLELGDSALYFCASSVGPPADTQYFGPGTRLTVL.

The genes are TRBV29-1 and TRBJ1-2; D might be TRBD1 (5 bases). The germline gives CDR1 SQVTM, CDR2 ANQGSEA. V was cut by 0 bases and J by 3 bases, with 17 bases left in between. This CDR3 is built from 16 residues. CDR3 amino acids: CSVEDRGDPYYYGYTF. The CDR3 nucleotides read TGCAGCGTTGAAGATCGGGGGGACCCGTATTACTATGGCTACACCTTC.

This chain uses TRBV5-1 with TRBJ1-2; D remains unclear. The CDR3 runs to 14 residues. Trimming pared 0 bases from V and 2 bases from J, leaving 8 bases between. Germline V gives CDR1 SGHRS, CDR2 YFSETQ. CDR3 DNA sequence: TGCGCCAGCAGCTTGGGGTCCGGGAACTATGGCTACACCTTC. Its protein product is CASSLGSGNYGYTF. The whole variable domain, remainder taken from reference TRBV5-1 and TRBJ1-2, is KAGVTQTPRYLIKTRGQQVTLSCSPISGHRSVSWYQQTPGQGLQFLFEYFSETQRNKGNFPGRFSGRQFSNSRSEMNVSTLELGDSALYLCASSLGSGNYGYTFGSGTRLTVV.

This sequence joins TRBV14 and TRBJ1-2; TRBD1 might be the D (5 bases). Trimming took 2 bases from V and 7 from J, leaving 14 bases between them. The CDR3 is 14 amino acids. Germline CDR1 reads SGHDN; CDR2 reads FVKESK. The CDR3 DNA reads TGTGCCAGCAGCCAACTACCTCAGGGAGGTGGCTACACCTTC. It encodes CASSQLPQGGGYTF.